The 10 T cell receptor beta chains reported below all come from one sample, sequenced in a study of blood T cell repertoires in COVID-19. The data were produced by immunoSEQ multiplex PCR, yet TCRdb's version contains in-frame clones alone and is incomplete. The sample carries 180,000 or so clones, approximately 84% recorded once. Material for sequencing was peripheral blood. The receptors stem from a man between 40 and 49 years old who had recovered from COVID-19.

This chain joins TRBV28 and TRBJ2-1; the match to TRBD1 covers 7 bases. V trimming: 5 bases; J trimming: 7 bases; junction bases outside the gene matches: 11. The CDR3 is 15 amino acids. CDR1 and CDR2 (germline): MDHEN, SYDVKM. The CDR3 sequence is CASSQTGISGNEQFF. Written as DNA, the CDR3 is TGTGCCAGCAGTCAGACAGGGATTTCTGGAAATGAGCAGTTCTTC.

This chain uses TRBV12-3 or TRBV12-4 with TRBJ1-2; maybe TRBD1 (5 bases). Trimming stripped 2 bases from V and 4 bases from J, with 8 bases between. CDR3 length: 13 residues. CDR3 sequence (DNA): TGTGCCAGCAGTTTACCCAGGGTCTATGGCTACACCTTC. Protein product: CASSLPRVYGYTF.

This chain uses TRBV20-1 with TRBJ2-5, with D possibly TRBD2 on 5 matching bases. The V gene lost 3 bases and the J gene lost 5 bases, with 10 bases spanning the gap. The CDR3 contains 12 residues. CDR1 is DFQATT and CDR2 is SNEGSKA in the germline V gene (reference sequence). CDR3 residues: CSASKRGETQYF. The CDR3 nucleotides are TGCAGTGCTAGTAAGCGAGGGGAGACCCAGTACTTC.

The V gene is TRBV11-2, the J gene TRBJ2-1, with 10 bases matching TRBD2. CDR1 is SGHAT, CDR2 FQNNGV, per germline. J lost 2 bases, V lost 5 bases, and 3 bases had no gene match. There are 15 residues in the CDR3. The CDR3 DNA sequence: TGTGCCAGCAGCCCAGCGGGAGGGACCTACAATGAGCAGTTCTTC. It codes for CASSPAGGTYNEQFF.

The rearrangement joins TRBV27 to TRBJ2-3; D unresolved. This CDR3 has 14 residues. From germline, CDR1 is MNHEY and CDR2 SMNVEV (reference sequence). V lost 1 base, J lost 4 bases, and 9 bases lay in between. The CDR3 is CASSLFSAADTQYF. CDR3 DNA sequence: TGTGCCAGCAGTTTATTTTCTGCGGCAGATACGCAGTATTTT.

This CDR3 is CASSITFSSYNEQFF. In nucleotides, the CDR3 is TGTGCCAGTAGTATTACGTTTAGCTCCTACAATGAGCAGTTCTTC. This chain uses TRBV19 with TRBJ2-1; D not certain. V was pared by 3 bases and J by 0 bases, with 9 bases between. Germline loops: CDR1 LNHDA, CDR2 SQIVND (reference sequence). The CDR3 contains 15 residues.

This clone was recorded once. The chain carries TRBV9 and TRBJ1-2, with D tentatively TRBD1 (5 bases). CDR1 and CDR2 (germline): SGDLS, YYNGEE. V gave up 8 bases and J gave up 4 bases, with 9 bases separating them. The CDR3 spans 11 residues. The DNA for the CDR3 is TGTGCCAGGAGTAGGGGCTATGGCTACACCTTC. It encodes CARSRGYGYTF.

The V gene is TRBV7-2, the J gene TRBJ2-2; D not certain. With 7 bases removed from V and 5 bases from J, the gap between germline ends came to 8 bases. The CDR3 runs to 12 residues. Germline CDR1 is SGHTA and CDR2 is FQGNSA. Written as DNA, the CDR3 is TGTGCCAGCACCAGTCTGACCGGGGAGCTGTTTTTT. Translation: CASTSLTGELFF. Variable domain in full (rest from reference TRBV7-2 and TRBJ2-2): GAGVSQSPSNKVTEKGKDVELRCDPISGHTALYWYRQSLGQGLEFLIYFQGNSAPDKSGLPSDRFSAERTGGSVSTLTIQRTQQEDSAVYLCASTSLTGELFFGEGSRLTVL.

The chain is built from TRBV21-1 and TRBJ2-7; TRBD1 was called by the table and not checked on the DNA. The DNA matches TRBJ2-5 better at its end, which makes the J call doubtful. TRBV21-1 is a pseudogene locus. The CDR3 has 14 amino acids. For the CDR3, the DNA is TGTGCCAGCAGAAGGACAGGGGCCCAGGTGACCCAGTACTTC. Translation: CASRRTGAQVTQYF.

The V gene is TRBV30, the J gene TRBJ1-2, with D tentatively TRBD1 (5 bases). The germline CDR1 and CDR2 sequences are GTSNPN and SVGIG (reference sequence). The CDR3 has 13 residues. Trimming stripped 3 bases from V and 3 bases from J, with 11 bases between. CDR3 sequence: CAWSETGDYGYTF. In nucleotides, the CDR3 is TGTGCCTGGAGCGAAACAGGCGACTATGGCTACACCTTC.